This is a list of T cell receptor beta chains from one sample in a study of blood T cell repertoires in COVID-19. Some clones are missing from TCRdb's copy, which holds only in-frame ones; the method was immunoSEQ multiplex PCR. This sample has hundreds of thousands of clones, with approximately 89% found just once. The source material was peripheral blood. The origin of the receptors is a woman aged 45-59 years with COVID-19, enrolled during active disease. CDR3s include the opening cysteine and the closing phenylalanine or tryptophan. A D gene is named only where the DNA matches it firmly. Only some rows state a clone size, as once, few, many or a class for expanded clones.

V	size	D	length	J	DNA	CDR3
TRBV19	.	.	14	TRBJ1-5	TGTGCCAGTAGTAAGGTGGGGGCCAATCAGCCCCAGCATTTT	CASSKVGANQPQHF
TRBV19	.	.	12	TRBJ1-2	TGTGCCAGTAGGATCTCCCCTCGGGGCTACACCTTC	CASRISPRGYTF
TRBV12-2	.	.	18	TRBJ1-4	TGTGCAAGTCGCTTTAAATGTGGACTAAGGGGAACTAATGAAAAACTGTTTTTT	CASRFKCGLRGTNEKLFF
TRBV9	.	.	16	TRBJ1-3	TGTGCCAGCAGCCTCACGAATACATGGGCGGGAAACACCATATATTTT	CASSLTNTWAGNTIYF
TRBV7-2	.	TRBD2	14	TRBJ2-7	TGTGCCAGCAGCTTCGGCCTAGCGGGGGGCGAGCAGTACTTC	CASSFGLAGGEQYF
TRBV30	.	TRBD1	13	TRBJ1-2	TGTGCCGGGACCCCACAGGGGTTCATGGGCTACACCTTC	CAGTPQGFMGYTF
TRBV2	.	.	12	TRBJ2-4	TGTGCCAGCGGCAGGGACAAAAACATTCAGTACTTC	CASGRDKNIQYF
TRBV30	.	TRBD2	15	TRBJ2-5	TGTGCCTGGAGGGGACTAGCGGTAAACCAAGAGACCCAGTACTTC	CAWRGLAVNQETQYF
TRBV3-1/TRBV3-2	.	.	12	TRBJ2-7	TGTGCCAGCAGCCTCCAGGACTACGAGCAGTACTTC	CASSLQDYEQYF
TRBV6-5	.	.	12	TRBJ1-2	TGTGCCAGCAGTCCAGGGGCATATGGCTACACCTTC	CASSPGAYGYTF
TRBV5-4	.	TRBD1	16	TRBJ1-2	TGTGCCAGCAGCTTTTTAGGGGGCGCGCCGATCTATGGCTACACCTTC	CASSFLGGAPIYGYTF
TRBV5-6	.	TRBD1	18	TRBJ1-6	TGTGCCAGCAGCGCCATCCGGGGACAGGGGGCGTATAATTCACCCCTCCACTTT	CASSAIRGQGAYNSPLHF
TRBV6-6	few	TRBD1	16	TRBJ1-3	TGTGCCAGCAGGCGATCGGACAGGGATTCTGGAAACACCATATATTTT	CASRRSDRDSGNTIYF
TRBV7-2	few	.	15	TRBJ1-1	TGTGCCAGCAGCTCCTACGGAGGGTCCAACACTGAAGCTTTCTTT	CASSSYGGSNTEAFF
TRBV10-3	.	.	15	TRBJ2-2	TGTGCCATCTCCGGGACATCCGCGAACACCGGGGAGCTGTTTTTT	CAISGTSANTGELFF
TRBV7-3	.	TRBD1	15	TRBJ2-7	TGTGCCAGCAGAATCTCAGGACAGGGGAACTACGAGCAGTACTTC	CASRISGQGNYEQYF
TRBV10-3	once	TRBD1	19	TRBJ1-2	TGTGCCATCAGCGGTATACTACGACTTTCTCAGGGGGCAGCGGCTGGCTACACCTTC	CAISGILRLSQGAAAGYTF
TRBV6-5	.	.	14	TRBJ2-1	TGTGCCAGCAGCACACAGGGGACTTACAATGAGCAGTTCTTC	CASSTQGTYNEQFF
TRBV28	.	TRBD2	14	TRBJ2-1	TGTGCCAGCGGGGGGGACCGCCTTCGAGGTGAGCAGTTCTTC	CASGGDRLRGEQFF
TRBV18	.	.	13	TRBJ2-7	TGTGCCAGCTCATCCGGGACACACGACGAGCAGTACTTC	CASSSGTHDEQYF
TRBV6-5	.	TRBD1	15	TRBJ2-5	TGTGCCAGCAGCCCACCGACAGGGGGGGAAGAGACCCAGTACTTC	CASSPPTGGEETQYF
TRBV29-1	.	.	12	TRBJ1-1	TGCAGCGCCGAGGCAGCGAACACTGAAGCTTTCTTT	CSAEAANTEAFF
TRBV6-2/TRBV6-3	.	TRBD1	18	TRBJ1-1	TGTGCCAGCAGTTACACCGACAGGGGGCTACTTATGAACACTGAAGCTTTCTTT	CASSYTDRGLLMNTEAFF
TRBV11-2	.	TRBD1	14	TRBJ1-2	TGTGCCAGCAGCGGCCTACAGGGGAACTATGGCTACACCTTC	CASSGLQGNYGYTF
TRBV6-5	.	TRBD1	14	TRBJ1-2	TGTGCCAGCAGCGGGACAGGGGATTACTATGGCTACACCTTC	CASSGTGDYYGYTF
TRBV30	.	.	13	TRBJ1-1	TGTGCCTGGACCCGAGGCCCAGGGGACGTAGCTTTCTTT	CAWTRGPGDVAFF
TRBV10-3	.	TRBD1	15	TRBJ2-2	TGTGCCATCAGTGAGGGACAGGGTAACACCGGGGAGCTGTTTTTT	CAISEGQGNTGELFF
TRBV4-1	once	TRBD1	13	TRBJ1-2	TGCGCCAGCAGCCCGGGACAGCACTATGGCTACACCTTC	CASSPGQHYGYTF
TRBV5-6	.	TRBD1	13	TRBJ2-7	TGTGCCAGCAGCTCCGGGACAGGGGACGAGCAGTACTTC	CASSSGTGDEQYF
TRBV10-2	once	.	18	TRBJ1-3	TGCGCCAGCAGGGGTCTTCAGGCAGGGCCTTACTCTGGAAACACCATATATTTT	CASRGLQAGPYSGNTIYF
TRBV11-2	.	.	17	TRBJ2-7	TGTGCCAGCAGCTTAGATTGGGGAGGGGGATTGAGGAACGAGCAGTACTTC	CASSLDWGGGLRNEQYF